The rows below give T cell receptor beta chains drawn from one sample of a study of OX40 agonist ivuxolimab in advanced cancers. Sequencing was performed with immunoSEQ multiplex PCR; in TCRdb, only in-frame clones are kept and a portion is missing. The data contain 30,000 to 35,000 clones, around 85% of them singletons. Sequences were derived from CD4+ or CD8+ T cells sorted from blood, sampled in a trial of the OX40 agonist ivuxolimab. All receptors derive from an adult with an advanced solid tumor such as melanoma, head and neck, liver or kidney cancer. Each CDR3 is given with its conserved first and last residue. Fields, in order: J gene, V gene, D gene, CDR3 protein. The D gene is left open where the match is weak.

j_call: TRBJ2-7; v_call: TRBV18; d_call: TRBD1; cdr3_aa: CASSPTTGFAYEQYF
j_call: TRBJ2-7; v_call: TRBV11-2; d_call: TRBD1; cdr3_aa: CASSSDRVYEQYF
j_call: TRBJ1-2; v_call: TRBV15; d_call: TRBD1; cdr3_aa: CATSRGTGVGYGYTF
j_call: TRBJ1-2; v_call: TRBV5-4; d_call: -; cdr3_aa: CASSLLSGGNYGYTF
j_call: TRBJ2-5; v_call: TRBV19; d_call: -; cdr3_aa: CASSIRLMPAETQYF
j_call: TRBJ2-5; v_call: TRBV27; d_call: -; cdr3_aa: CASSPLTRQETQYF
j_call: TRBJ2-5; v_call: TRBV2; d_call: -; cdr3_aa: CASSDRRRITVDETQYF
j_call: TRBJ1-4; v_call: TRBV5-1; d_call: TRBD1; cdr3_aa: CASSPGEGAREKLFF
j_call: TRBJ2-3; v_call: TRBV9; d_call: TRBD2; cdr3_aa: CASTLAGGSTDTQYF
j_call: TRBJ2-5; v_call: TRBV10-2; d_call: -; cdr3_aa: CASSEPTETQYF
j_call: TRBJ2-7; v_call: TRBV7-8; d_call: TRBD2; cdr3_aa: CASSLLGREGFEQYF
j_call: TRBJ1-2; v_call: TRBV5-4; d_call: TRBD1; cdr3_aa: CASSLWTGVGYTF
j_call: TRBJ1-2; v_call: TRBV28; d_call: -; cdr3_aa: CASSAVVGISF
j_call: TRBJ2-3; v_call: TRBV7-3; d_call: TRBD2; cdr3_aa: CASSFSGGFTDTQYF
j_call: TRBJ2-7; v_call: TRBV10-2; d_call: TRBD2; cdr3_aa: CASSPSGSSYEQYF
j_call: TRBJ2-3; v_call: TRBV9; d_call: TRBD2; cdr3_aa: CASSARLAGGPDTQYF
j_call: TRBJ2-2; v_call: TRBV18; d_call: -; cdr3_aa: CASSPNSDVRTGELFF
j_call: TRBJ2-2; v_call: TRBV2; d_call: TRBD1; cdr3_aa: CASSVEGQGASGELFF
j_call: TRBJ2-7; v_call: TRBV19; d_call: TRBD1; cdr3_aa: CASRKEGGQSSYEQYF
j_call: TRBJ1-5; v_call: TRBV11-1; d_call: TRBD1; cdr3_aa: CASSLEGTGQPQHF
j_call: TRBJ2-7; v_call: TRBV10-3; d_call: -; cdr3_aa: CAISGHYEQYF
j_call: TRBJ2-6; v_call: TRBV6-1; d_call: -; cdr3_aa: CASSEAVLGAGANVLTF
j_call: -; v_call: TRBV29-1; d_call: -; cdr3_aa: CSVEGVSAYEQYF
j_call: TRBJ1-1; v_call: TRBV5-1; d_call: -; cdr3_aa: CASSWGTDRANTEAFF
j_call: TRBJ2-1; v_call: TRBV4-1; d_call: TRBD2; cdr3_aa: CASSLTTLAGGRNEQFF
j_call: TRBJ2-2; v_call: TRBV6-1; d_call: -; cdr3_aa: CASSAVYGDAGELFF
j_call: TRBJ2-1; v_call: TRBV5-1; d_call: -; cdr3_aa: CASSFMGNEQFF